Listed below are T cell receptor beta chains from one sample, sequenced in a study of vaccination and CD4 T cells after COVID-19. Their antigens are not known. Each CDR3 protein is one row after TCRdb ran MiXCR on the PCR reads. Among 18,000 or so distinct CDR3 sequences listed, roughly half were seen once. Sequenced material: CD4+ T cells from blood, cultured in vitro, taken about 7 months after SARS-CoV-2 vaccination. The origin of the receptors is a human donor who had recovered from COVID-19. Each CDR3 is given with its conserved first and last residue. A D gene is named only where the DNA matches it firmly. Where a row states a size, it is once, few, many or the class of an expanded clone; other rows omit it.

TRBJ1-5	.	TRBD1	TRBV7-9	22	CASSLVSTGWGSGKWSNQPQHF	TGTGCCAGCAGCTTAGTATCGACAGGGTGGGGCTCTGGTAAATGGAGCAATCAGCCCCAGCATTTT
TRBJ2-2	.	.	TRBV10-1	15	CASSESRTVGGELFF	TGCGCCAGCAGTGAGTCGAGGACGGTCGGCGGGGAGCTGTTTTTT
TRBJ1-2	few	.	TRBV2	15	CASSEEALWTTGYTF	TGTGCCAGCAGTGAAGAAGCCCTGTGGACGACTGGCTACACCTTC
TRBJ2-3	medium-sized	.	TRBV24-1	12	CATSDYQDTQYF	TGTGCCACCAGTGATTATCAGGATACGCAGTATTTT
TRBJ2-1	once	.	TRBV7-3	13	CASSFQVRAEQFF	TGTGCCAGCAGCTTCCAAGTCCGAGCGGAGCAGTTCTTC
TRBJ2-5	.	TRBD2	TRBV7-3	16	CASSPTPSGGVVAQYF	TGTGCCAGCAGCCCAACACCTAGCGGGGGGGTAGTGGCCCAGTACTTC
TRBJ1-5	few	.	TRBV19	14	CASSIDSFGQPQHF	TGTGCCAGTAGTATAGACAGTTTTGGTCAGCCCCAGCATTTT
TRBJ2-7	few	.	TRBV7-2	15	CASSTSTGSSYEQYF	.
TRBJ2-7	once	TRBD1	TRBV5-1	15	CASSLGGGTGSEQYF	TGCGCCAGCAGCTTGGGTGGCGGGACAGGGAGCGAGCAGTACTTC
TRBJ2-7	.	.	TRBV25-1	14	CASSIPGNAYEQYF	TGTGCCAGCAGCATCCCAGGGAACGCCTACGAGCAGTACTTC
TRBJ2-1	.	TRBD2	TRBV20-1	16	CSAIPMIGLAANEQFF	TGCAGTGCTATCCCAATGATAGGACTAGCGGCCAATGAGCAGTTCTTC
TRBJ1-1	.	.	TRBV6-5	11	CVSSYPPTAFF	TGTGTCAGCAGTTACCCCCCGACAGCTTTCTTT
TRBJ2-7	.	.	TRBV7-8	13	CASSSLLDGEQYF	TGTGCCAGCAGCTCCTTGTTGGACGGCGAGCAGTACTTC
TRBJ1-1	.	.	TRBV6-1	14	CASSSPGALKPTFF	TGTGCCAGCAGCTCTCCCGGGGCCCTGAAGCCTACTTTCTTT
TRBJ2-1	.	TRBD2	TRBV6-1	16	CASSDASGSGYNEQFF	TGTGCCAGCAGTGACGCTAGCGGGAGCGGTTACAATGAGCAGTTCTTC
TRBJ1-2	few	.	TRBV6-1	13	CASSVTESYGYTF	TGTGCCAGCAGTGTGACAGAAAGCTATGGCTACACCTTC
TRBJ2-3	few	.	TRBV7-9	13	CASTLISTDTQYF	TGTGCCAGCACCCTAATTAGCACAGATACGCAGTATTTT